The 27 T cell receptor beta chains below were found in one sample sequenced in a study of shared clonotypes between healthy human individuals. The repertoire was sequenced with immunoSEQ multiplex PCR; TCRdb's copy has only in-frame clones and lacks some. The sample includes roughly 2.4 million clones, 95% seen only once; the top ten take over 0.1%. Sequenced material: naive CD4+ T cells sorted from blood. Subset described: CD45RA+ positively selected. Source of these receptors: a man younger than 35 in good health.

This chain connects TRBV6-5 to TRBJ1-4; D perhaps matches TRBD1 (6 bases). The V gene's germline CDR1 is MNHEY and CDR2 SVGAGI. Trimming took off 5 bases at V and 8 bases at J, with 18 bases between the two ends. CDR3 size: 15 residues. The CDR3 reads CASSLTRGYLEKLFF. Here the CDR3 DNA reads TGTGCCAGCAGTCTTACCAGGGGATATTTGGAAAAACTGTTTTTT.

V and J are TRBV20-1 and TRBJ1-1; the D is unclear. The CDR3 is 11 residues long. Trimming cost V 3 bases and J 4 bases, with 6 bases left between them. CDR1 is DFQATT and CDR2 is SNEGSKA in the germline V gene (reference sequence). The CDR3 here is CSASPSTEAFF. Here the CDR3 DNA reads TGCAGTGCTAGCCCCAGCACTGAAGCTTTCTTT.

The chain uses TRBV27 and TRBJ2-1; D perhaps matches TRBD2 (6 bases). This CDR3 is 16 amino acids long. Germline loops: CDR1 MNHEY, CDR2 SMNVEV (reference sequence). V was clipped by 8 bases and J by 0 bases, with 17 bases between them. The CDR3 bases are TGTGCCAGCGCCGGGGGAAGGACTCACTCCTACAATGAGCAGTTCTTC. It translates to CASAGGRTHSYNEQFF.

This clone is a singleton in its sample. The chain has TRBV29-1 and TRBJ2-5; D possibly matches TRBD1 or TRBD2 (5 bases each). The CDR3 has 14 amino acids. The V end lost 1 base, the J end lost 4 bases, and 13 bases lay between the germline ends. Germline-derived CDR1 and CDR2 are SQVTM and ANQGSEA. The CDR3 reads CSVEVMGVSETQYF. In DNA, the CDR3 is TGCAGCGTTGAAGTTATGGGGGTCTCAGAGACCCAGTACTTC.

The chain joins TRBV5-4 to TRBJ2-7, with D perhaps matching TRBD1 (6 bases). The V gene's germline CDR1 is SGHNT and CDR2 YYREEE (reference sequence). The CDR3 has 14 residues. V dropped 4 bases and J dropped 3 bases, with 14 bases sitting between them. CDR3 nucleotide sequence: TGTGCCAGCAGCCCCGGACAGAGTCTCTACGAGCAGTACTTC. Translating gives CASSPGQSLYEQYF.

The chain uses TRBV7-9 and TRBJ1-2; maybe TRBD1 (5 bases). The CDR3 is made up of 12 amino acids. V lost 5 bases and J lost 8, with 12 bases in between. CDR1 and CDR2 (germline): SEHNR, FQNEAQ (reference sequence). The chain's CDR3 is CASSQGKEGYTF. In DNA form, the CDR3 reads TGTGCCAGCAGCCAGGGAAAGGAGGGCTACACCTTC.

The J gene is TRBJ1-1, the V gene TRBV7-6; no firm D call. The germline V and J ends were trimmed by 1 base and 7 bases, with 7 bases remaining between them. The CDR3 is 12 residues long. Germline V CDR1 and CDR2: SGHVS, FNYEAQ. The CDR3 region is CASSLGVGEAFF. As DNA, the CDR3 is TGTGCCAGCAGCTTAGGGGTTGGTGAAGCTTTCTTT.

This chain joins TRBV9 and TRBJ2-2; 9 bases align to TRBD1. This CDR3 has 18 residues. Per the germline V gene, CDR1 is SGDLS and CDR2 is YYNGEE. V lost 0 bases, J lost 4 bases, and 10 bases stayed unmatched. In nucleotides, the CDR3 is TGTGCCAGCAGCGTAGAGCTCTGGGGACAGGGCGCCACCGGGGAGCTGTTTTTT. Amino acids: CASSVELWGQGATGELFF.

The genes are TRBV30 and TRBJ2-2; 9 positions match TRBD1. The CDR3 is 16 residues long. Germline assignment: CDR1 GTSNPN and CDR2 SVGIG (reference sequence). With V trimmed by 4 bases and J by 6 bases, 12 bases remained unmatched. CDR3 in DNA: TGTGCCTGGAAAACTTTTACAGGGGGCGCCCCCGGGGAGCTGTTTTTT. Translation: CAWKTFTGGAPGELFF.

Comment on this clone: Other DNA sequences in this sample translate to the same CDR3. The chain links TRBV9 to TRBJ2-5, with 7 bases lining up with TRBD1. CDR3 size: 14 residues. The germline V gene encodes CDR1 SGDLS and CDR2 YYNGEE. V shed 1 base, J shed 1 base, and the junction held 1 base outside the gene matches. CDR3 amino acids: CASSVSGGQETQYF. The CDR3 DNA reads as TGTGCCAGCAGCGTATCAGGGGGCCAAGAGACCCAGTACTTC.

On this clone: Other DNA sequences in the sample encode the same CDR3. The rearrangement uses TRBV5-5 and TRBJ2-3, with D possibly TRBD1 on 5 matching bases. The CDR3 is 14 amino acids. Trimming took off 0 bases at V and 0 bases at J, with 5 bases between the two ends. The germline CDR1 and CDR2 sequences are SGHKS and YYEKEE (reference sequence). The CDR3 spells CASSLGQSTDTQYF. In DNA form, the CDR3 reads TGTGCCAGCAGCTTGGGACAGAGCACAGATACGCAGTATTTT.

This clone was detected only once. The rearrangement links TRBV28 to TRBJ1-1, with a possible D match to TRBD1 (6 bases). The CDR3 runs 15 residues. Germline lookup yields CDR1 MDHEN and CDR2 SYDVKM. With 7 bases removed from V and 0 bases from J, the gap between germline ends came to 15 bases. Here the CDR3 DNA reads TGTGCCAGCACCCCGGGCACAGGGATGAACACTGAAGCTTTCTTT. It codes for CASTPGTGMNTEAFF.

The chain couples TRBV7-9 to TRBJ1-2, with 7 bases matching TRBD1. CDR3 length: 15 residues. The J segment lost 5 bases and the V segment lost 6 bases, leaving 12 bases of the junction unmatched. Germline CDR1 SEHNR, CDR2 FQNEAQ (reference sequence). CDR3 coding DNA: TGTGCCAGCAGTCCGGGCCCACAGGGGCGATATGGCTACACCTTC. Protein product: CASSPGPQGRYGYTF.

This rearrangement joins TRBV6-5 to TRBJ1-2, with D perhaps matching TRBD1 (6 bases). CDR1 MNHEY and CDR2 SVGAGI come from the germline V gene. The CDR3 is 15 residues long. Between the trimmed V and J ends, which lost 0 bases and 8 bases, there was a span of 16 bases. The CDR3 is CASSYSIPGAGGYTF. The CDR3 DNA is TGTGCCAGCAGTTACTCGATTCCGGGGGCTGGAGGCTACACCTTC.

The rearrangement joins TRBV5-4 to TRBJ2-7, with TRBD1 identical over 9 bases. Germline CDR1 SGHNT, CDR2 YYREEE (reference sequence). The CDR3 covers 14 residues. The V segment lost 4 bases and the J segment 1 base; nucleotides outside the gene matches: 3. The CDR3 DNA follows: TGTGCCAGCAGCCGGGACAGGGATTCCTACGAGCAGTACTTC. Translated, it gives CASSRDRDSYEQYF.

The CDR3 region is CSALENYGYTF. Here the CDR3 DNA reads TGCAGTGCTCTTGAAAACTATGGCTACACCTTC. The chain links TRBV20-1 to TRBJ1-2; D gene unclear. This CDR3 region has 11 residues. Per the germline V gene, CDR1 is DFQATT and CDR2 is SNEGSKA (reference sequence). V gave up 5 bases and J gave up 2 bases, with 6 bases separating them.

The V call is TRBV4-3, the J call TRBJ2-1; 9 nucleotides agree with TRBD2. J lost 2 bases, V lost 1 base, and 15 bases had no gene match. The CDR3 contains 20 residues. Germline V CDR1 and CDR2: LGHNA, YSLEER. As DNA, the CDR3 is TGCGCCAGCAGCCAAGCCCCGGGTAGTTTTGCGGGAGGGCCCTACAATGAGCAGTTCTTC. Protein: CASSQAPGSFAGGPYNEQFF.

The V and J genes are TRBV19 and TRBJ2-7; D is possibly TRBD2 (6 bases). V gave up 1 base and J gave up 1 base, with 11 bases separating them. The germline V gene has CDR1 LNHDA and CDR2 SQIVND (reference sequence). CDR3 length: 15 residues. The CDR3 sequence is CASSIAGRGSYEQYF. CDR3 coding DNA: TGTGCCAGTAGTATAGCCGGGAGAGGGTCCTACGAGCAGTACTTC.

This rearrangement joins TRBV18 to TRBJ2-7; tentative D call: TRBD1 (6 bases). Deletions cut 3 bases from V and 7 bases from J, with 13 bases between. This CDR3 contains 13 residues. Germline CDR1 reads KGHSH; CDR2 reads LQKENI. The CDR3 region is CASSPASRGEQYF. The CDR3 DNA reads TGTGCCAGCTCACCGGCCTCTAGGGGGGAGCAGTACTTC.

This chain uses TRBV9 with TRBJ1-1; the D is unclear. Between the trimmed V and J ends, which lost 0 bases and 3 bases, there was a span of 12 bases. This CDR3 has 15 residues. The germline V gene has CDR1 SGDLS and CDR2 YYNGEE. CDR3 amino acids: CASSVGRMGHTEAFF. The CDR3 DNA is TGTGCCAGCAGCGTAGGACGGATGGGCCACACTGAAGCTTTCTTT.

The chain joins TRBV30 to TRBJ2-7, with 8 bases matching TRBD1. With 4 bases clipped from V and 3 bases from J, the junction kept 2 bases outside the gene matches. The germline V gene has CDR1 GTSNPN and CDR2 SVGIG (reference sequence). The CDR3 totals 12 residues. The CDR3 is CAWTGGNYEQYF. CDR3 DNA sequence: TGTGCCTGGACAGGGGGCAACTACGAGCAGTACTTC.

The chain employs TRBV5-4 and TRBJ2-1; D is unclear. CDR3 length equals 13 residues. V lost 5 bases, J lost 4 bases, and 10 bases lay in between. In germline, CDR1 is SGHNT, CDR2 YYREEE (reference sequence). CDR3 in amino acids: CASSLLEYNEQFF. The CDR3, as DNA: TGTGCCAGCAGTCTCCTAGAGTACAATGAGCAGTTCTTC.

The rearrangement joins TRBV7-2 to TRBJ2-1; 8 bases align to TRBD2. This CDR3 has 15 residues. V shed 11 bases and J 6 bases; nucleotides not matched to a gene: 15. CDR1 is SGHTA, CDR2 FQGNSA, per germline. In nucleotides, the CDR3 is TGTGCCGGGGGGATGGCCGGGACTAGGGGCAATGAGCAGTTCTTC. It translates to CAGGMAGTRGNEQFF.

V is TRBV6-1 and J is TRBJ2-5; D may be TRBD1 or TRBD2 (5 bases each). V dropped 3 bases and J dropped 9 bases, with 8 bases sitting between them. This CDR3 region has 11 residues. Germline V gene data show CDR1 as MNHNS and CDR2 as SASEGT. CDR3 region: CASSEGPPQYF. CDR3 sequence (DNA): TGTGCCAGCAGTGAGGGACCGCCCCAGTACTTC.

The V and J genes are TRBV2 and TRBJ2-7; D is uncertain. Germline CDR1 and CDR2: SNHLY and FYNNEI. The CDR3 totals 13 residues. Trimming removed 6 bases at V and 2 bases at J, with 11 bases between. The CDR3 DNA is TGTGCCAGCAGCCCGGGCCCTCCCTACGAGCAGTACTTC. Its protein is CASSPGPPYEQYF.

This chain joins TRBV10-3 and TRBJ2-3; TRBD1 or TRBD2 may be the D gene (5 bases each). The CDR3 runs to 15 residues. CDR1 is ENHRY, CDR2 SYGVKD, per germline. Trimming stripped 5 bases from V and 1 base from J, with 13 bases between. The CDR3 reads CAISTGLTGTDTQYF. CDR3 nucleotides: TGTGCCATCAGTACGGGGCTAACGGGCACAGATACGCAGTATTTT.

This clone appeared a single time. CDR3 region: CALLAGELFF. The DNA of the CDR3 is TGTGCTCTCTTGGCCGGGGAGCTGTTTTTT. This chain uses TRBV7-9 with TRBJ2-2; D not certain. This CDR3 has 10 residues. Germline loops: CDR1 SEHNR, CDR2 FQNEAQ (reference sequence). Combining the CDR3 with reference TRBV7-9 and TRBJ2-2 gives the whole variable domain DTGVSQNPRHKITKRGQNVTFRCDPISEHNRLYWYRQTLGQGPEFLTYFQNEAQLEKSRLLSDRFSAERPKGSFSTLEIQRTEQGDSAMYLCALLAGELFFGEGSRLTVL.